Listed below are T cell receptor beta chains from one sample, sequenced in a study of shared clonotypes between healthy human individuals. Sequenced by immunoSEQ multiplex PCR; TCRdb stores in-frame clones only, minus some. This table holds 950,000 to 1,100,000 clones, more than 60% found once. Sequenced: memory CD4+ T cells sorted from blood. The receptors derive from a young man in good health. Both conserved end residues are part of each CDR3. A D gene is named only where the DNA matches it firmly. Rows may omit the clone size; those that give it use once, few, many or a size class.

CDR3 DNA: TGTGCCAGCAGCTCCCGACTAGCGGGAGTGGAGACCCAGTACTTC
CDR3 protein: CASSSRLAGVETQYF
V gene: TRBV9
CDR3 length: 15
J gene: TRBJ2-5
D gene: TRBD2
clone size: many

CDR3 DNA: TGTGCCAGCAGCTCCTGGACAGGATCGAACTATGGCTACACCTTC
CDR3 protein: CASSSWTGSNYGYTF
V gene: TRBV5-4
CDR3 length: 15
J gene: TRBJ1-2
D gene: TRBD1
clone size: -

CDR3 DNA: TGTGCCAGCTCACCGAGCGGGTGGGCGGTAGACCAAGAGACCCAGTACTTC
CDR3 protein: CASSPSGWAVDQETQYF
V gene: TRBV18
CDR3 length: 17
J gene: TRBJ2-5
D gene: -
clone size: -

CDR3 DNA: TGTGCCAGCTCCGGGACAGTTGGCTACAATGAGCAGTTCTTC
CDR3 protein: CASSGTVGYNEQFF
V gene: TRBV18
CDR3 length: 14
J gene: TRBJ2-1
D gene: TRBD1
clone size: -

CDR3 DNA: TGCGCCAGCAGCTTAGCCGGGACAGGGGGGTTAGCCTCCTACAATGAGCAGTTCTTC
CDR3 protein: CASSLAGTGGLASYNEQFF
V gene: TRBV5-1
CDR3 length: 19
J gene: TRBJ2-1
D gene: TRBD1
clone size: -

CDR3 DNA: TGTGCCAGCTCACCTGGGTGGGGGAACACTGAAGCTTTCTTT
CDR3 protein: CASSPGWGNTEAFF
V gene: TRBV18
CDR3 length: 14
J gene: TRBJ1-1
D gene: -
clone size: -

CDR3 DNA: TGTGCCAGCAGGGGTGGCAATCAGCCCCAGCATTTT
CDR3 protein: CASRGGNQPQHF
V gene: TRBV27
CDR3 length: 12
J gene: TRBJ1-5
D gene: -
clone size: -

CDR3 DNA: TGTGCCAGCAGAGAATCCAGGGGGCATACCGGGGAGCTGTTTTTT
CDR3 protein: CASRESRGHTGELFF
V gene: TRBV7-2
CDR3 length: 15
J gene: TRBJ2-2
D gene: TRBD1
clone size: -

CDR3 DNA: TGTGCCAGCAGGGTGAAGGGCGAGACCCAGTACTTC
CDR3 protein: CASRVKGETQYF
V gene: TRBV2
CDR3 length: 12
J gene: TRBJ2-5
D gene: -
clone size: -

CDR3 DNA: TGTGCCAGCAGCTTAGTTAGTAGTCCCCCCAATGAGCAGTTCTTC
CDR3 protein: CASSLVSSPPNEQFF
V gene: TRBV7-2
CDR3 length: 15
J gene: TRBJ2-1
D gene: -
clone size: -

CDR3 DNA: TGTGCCTTTGACAGGGATCGGGAGACCCAGTACTTC
CDR3 protein: CAFDRDRETQYF
V gene: TRBV30
CDR3 length: 12
J gene: TRBJ2-5
D gene: TRBD1
clone size: once

CDR3 DNA: TGTGCCAGCATCGCCCACGGACAGGTCCCACAGAATCGCTGCGAGCAGTACTTC
CDR3 protein: CASIAHGQVPQNRCEQYF
V gene: TRBV27
CDR3 length: 18
J gene: TRBJ2-7
D gene: TRBD1
clone size: -

CDR3 DNA: TGTGCCAGCAGTGAATGGTCCGGTAAGACCTACGAGCAGTACTTC
CDR3 protein: CASSEWSGKTYEQYF
V gene: TRBV6-1
CDR3 length: 15
J gene: TRBJ2-7
D gene: -
clone size: -

CDR3 DNA: TGTGCCAGCAGCGAGAGGGGGGGCTACACCTTC
CDR3 protein: CASSERGGYTF
V gene: TRBV2
CDR3 length: 11
J gene: TRBJ1-2
D gene: -
clone size: -

CDR3 DNA: TGTGCCAGCAGTTACCAGGCTAGCGGGAGGAATGAGCAGTTCTTC
CDR3 protein: CASSYQASGRNEQFF
V gene: TRBV6-5
CDR3 length: 15
J gene: TRBJ2-1
D gene: TRBD2
clone size: -

CDR3 DNA: TGTGCCAGCAGTGAAGCTACGACTAGCGGGAGGGAGTACTTC
CDR3 protein: CASSEATTSGREYF
V gene: TRBV6-1
CDR3 length: 14
J gene: TRBJ2-7
D gene: TRBD2
clone size: -

CDR3 DNA: TGTGCCAGCAGCTTATATCGGGCCGGGGAGCTGTTTTTT
CDR3 protein: CASSLYRAGELFF
V gene: TRBV7-2
CDR3 length: 13
J gene: TRBJ2-2
D gene: -
clone size: -

CDR3 DNA: TGTGCCAGCAGCGTAGTAGCGGCATCCTACAATGAGCAGTTCTTC
CDR3 protein: CASSVVAASYNEQFF
V gene: TRBV9
CDR3 length: 15
J gene: TRBJ2-1
D gene: -
clone size: -

CDR3 DNA: TGTGCCAGCACCATTGGGGTCCACGAGCAGTACTTC
CDR3 protein: CASTIGVHEQYF
V gene: TRBV5-5
CDR3 length: 12
J gene: TRBJ2-7
D gene: -
clone size: -

CDR3 DNA: TGTGCCAGCAGAACCAGGGGAGACACCGGGGAGCTGTTTTTT
CDR3 protein: CASRTRGDTGELFF
V gene: TRBV6-4
CDR3 length: 14
J gene: TRBJ2-2
D gene: -
clone size: few

CDR3 DNA: TGCGCCAGCAGTTTGGAAGTTGTCGGAGCCGGGGAGCTGTTTTTT
CDR3 protein: CASSLEVVGAGELFF
V gene: TRBV5-1
CDR3 length: 15
J gene: TRBJ2-2
D gene: -
clone size: many

CDR3 DNA: TGTGCCTGGAGGGCCGTTGCGGGATTCCCCTACGAGCAGTACTTC
CDR3 protein: CAWRAVAGFPYEQYF
V gene: TRBV30
CDR3 length: 15
J gene: TRBJ2-7
D gene: -
clone size: -

CDR3 DNA: TGTGCCAGCAGCGCCGGGACAGGCAACACTGAAGCTTTCTTT
CDR3 protein: CASSAGTGNTEAFF
V gene: TRBV9
CDR3 length: 14
J gene: TRBJ1-1
D gene: TRBD1
clone size: -